The 17 T cell receptor beta chains reported below all come from one sample, sequenced in a study of identical twins. TCRdb reprocessed the 5' RACE reads via MiXCR and lists one record per CDR3 protein. The sample has 1.5 million to 2 million distinct CDR3 sequences, 32% seen once. The specimen was cord blood. The receptors were gathered from a newborn girl in good health.

The chain recombines TRBV20-1 with TRBJ2-4; D is uncertain. The end of the DNA aligns better with TRBJ2-7, so the J call may be wrong. The CDR3 contains 14 residues. The V gene's germline CDR1 is DFQATT and CDR2 SNEGSKA (reference sequence). CDR3 nucleotide sequence: TGCAGTGCTGGAGCCCCATCCAGATTGGGCGAGCAGTACTTC. Translation gives CSAGAPSRLGEQYF.

The chain combines TRBV7-2 with TRBJ1-2, with D tentatively TRBD1 (5 bases). V gave up 1 base and J gave up 4 bases, with 10 bases separating them. The CDR3 length is 14 residues. Germline V gene sequence: CDR1 SGHTA, CDR2 FQGNSA. CDR3 residues: CASSLVWQGYGYTF. Here the CDR3 DNA reads TGTGCCAGCAGCTTAGTATGGCAGGGCTATGGCTACACCTTC. Combining the CDR3 with reference TRBV7-2 and TRBJ1-2 gives the whole variable domain GAGVSQSPSNKVTEKGKDVELRCDPISGHTALYWYRQSLGQGLEFLIYFQGNSAPDKSGLPSDRFSAERTGGSVSTLTIQRTQQEDSAVYLCASSLVWQGYGYTFGSGTRLTVV.

Ten or more counts support this clonotype. The chain recombines TRBV28 with TRBJ1-4, with 8 positions matching TRBD1. V was pared by 4 bases and J by 1 base, with 2 bases of the junction left unmatched. This CDR3 comprises 15 residues. The germline V gene encodes CDR1 MDHEN and CDR2 SYDVKM. CDR3 DNA sequence: TGTGCCAGCAGTTCCACAGGGGGAACTAATGAAAAACTGTTTTTT. Its translation is CASSSTGGTNEKLFF.

In its sample, this clonotype was seen a few times. The J gene is TRBJ2-3, the V gene TRBV4-2; D ambiguous. Trimming shortened V by 0 bases and J by 2 bases, and 6 bases separated the two germline ends. The CDR3 consists of 14 residues. Looked up from germline, CDR1 is LGHNA and CDR2 is YNFKEQ. The CDR3, as DNA: TGTGCCAGCAGCCAAGACGTTTCCACAGATACGCAGTATTTT. Translated: CASSQDVSTDTQYF.

This clonotype occurred a few times. The chain employs TRBV20-1 and TRBJ1-2, with D uncertain. Germline CDR1 and CDR2: DFQATT and SNEGSKA (reference sequence). The CDR3 totals 13 residues. V was pared by 0 bases and J by 3 bases, with 8 bases between. The CDR3 loop is CSARDIADYGYTF. CDR3 nucleotides: TGCAGTGCTAGAGATATCGCAGACTATGGCTACACCTTC.

This clonotype occurred a few times. The gene calls are TRBV7-9 and TRBJ2-4; D is ambiguous. The DNA end is more similar to TRBJ2-5, so the J call may be wrong. In germline, CDR1 is SEHNR, CDR2 FQNEAQ (reference sequence). The CDR3 runs 11 residues. The CDR3 region is CASGESETQYF. The DNA of the CDR3 is TGTGCCAGCGGGGAAAGTGAGACCCAGTACTTC.

The J gene is TRBJ2-2, the V gene TRBV4-2, with D tentatively TRBD1 or TRBD2 (5 bases each). Trimming removed 1 base from V and 3 bases from J, with 9 bases in between. Germline CDR1 LGHNA, CDR2 YNFKEQ. The CDR3 is made up of 15 amino acids. CDR3 DNA sequence: TGTGCCAGCAGCCAAGCGGGACCAGACACCGGGGAGCTGTTTTTT. It is translated as CASSQAGPDTGELFF.

This chain links TRBV11-2 with TRBJ2-3; maybe TRBD2 (7 bases). Germline CDR1 SGHAT, CDR2 FQNNGV. The V end lost 5 bases, the J end lost 0 bases, and 21 bases lay between the germline ends. The CDR3 spans 18 residues. CDR3 sequence: CASSLRGGDRASTDTQYF. The CDR3 DNA follows: TGTGCCAGCAGCCTTAGGGGGGGCGACCGTGCTAGCACAGATACGCAGTATTTT.

The chain employs TRBV4-2 and TRBJ2-5, with 12 bases matching TRBD2. Germline assignment: CDR1 LGHNA and CDR2 YNFKEQ. Trimming removed 1 base from V and 0 bases from J; junction bases left unmatched: 6. CDR3 length: 18 amino acids. CDR3 region: CASSQGLAGAQYQETQYF. CDR3 DNA sequence: TGTGCCAGCAGCCAAGGACTAGCGGGGGCTCAGTACCAAGAGACCCAGTACTTC.

This clonotype was observed a few times. J is TRBJ1-1 and V is TRBV24-1, with TRBD1 matching over 8 bases. The CDR3 is made up of 15 amino acids. Germline-derived CDR1 and CDR2 are KGHDR and SFDVKD. V lost 5 bases, J lost 1 base, and 5 bases stayed unmatched. The CDR3 DNA sequence: TGTGCCACCAGTGGCAAGACAGGGGAGAACACTGAAGCTTTCTTT. Encoded protein: CATSGKTGENTEAFF.

This clonotype was counted between two and nine times. This rearrangement joins TRBV15 to TRBJ1-4; D not resolved. CDR3 length: 18 residues. V shed 1 base and J shed 2 bases, with 17 bases lying between them. Germline V gives CDR1 LNHNV, CDR2 YYDKDF (reference sequence). The CDR3: CATSRGIFGQLTNEKLFF. Here the CDR3 DNA reads TGTGCCACCAGCAGAGGCATTTTCGGGCAGCTCACTAATGAAAAACTGTTTTTT. Full variable domain (outside the CDR3, taken from reference TRBV15 and TRBJ1-4): DAMVIQNPRYQVTQFGKPVTLSCSQTLNHNVMYWYQQKSSQAPKLLFHYYDKDFNNEADTPDNFQSRRPNTSFCFLDIRSPGLGDTAMYLCATSRGIFGQLTNEKLFFGSGTQLSVL.

This clonotype occurred a few times. The V call is TRBV9, the J call TRBJ2-4, with no clear D. The CDR3 spans 15 residues. Trimming shortened V by 0 bases and J by 7 bases, and 14 bases separated the two germline ends. Germline CDR1 reads SGDLS; CDR2 reads YYNGEE. The CDR3 loop reads CASSVAPGSPNIQYF. The CDR3 DNA sequence: TGTGCCAGCAGCGTAGCCCCAGGTAGCCCGAACATTCAGTACTTC.

The chain has TRBV19 and TRBJ2-7; a possible D gene is TRBD1 (5 bases). Trimming left V 8 bases short and J 0 bases short, with 17 bases between. The CDR3 has 15 residues. Germline values: CDR1 LNHDA, CDR2 SQIVND (reference sequence). The CDR3 nucleotides are TGTGCCAGTTCGTCACATAGGGGCTTCTCCTACGAGCAGTACTTC. As protein: CASSSHRGFSYEQYF.

This clonotype was detected a few times. This chain links TRBV6-1 with TRBJ1-5; D is undetermined. V was pared by 1 base and J by 6 bases, with 7 bases between. The length of the CDR3 is 13 residues. The germline V gene has CDR1 MNHNS and CDR2 SASEGT. CDR3 DNA: TGTGCCAGCAGTGAAGTGGTGGGTCAGCCCCAGCATTTT. Its protein product is CASSEVVGQPQHF.

The chain carries TRBV12-3 or TRBV12-4 and TRBJ2-2, with a possible D match to TRBD2 (5 bases). The CDR3 is 16 residues long. Trimming removed 7 bases from V and 0 bases from J, with 15 bases in between. This CDR3 is CASTALGVSNTGELFF. The CDR3 DNA reads as TGTGCCAGCACAGCCTTGGGAGTATCGAACACCGGGGAGCTGTTTTTT.

This clonotype was picked up many times. The J gene is TRBJ2-3, the V gene TRBV28, with 8 bases matching TRBD1. This CDR3 spans 15 amino acids. Germline loops: CDR1 MDHEN, CDR2 SYDVKM. Trimming at V came to 4 bases and at J to 0 bases, leaving 3 bases not matched to a gene. The CDR3 spells CASSSDRVSTDTQYF. The DNA of the CDR3 is TGTGCCAGCAGTTCGGACAGGGTCAGCACAGATACGCAGTATTTT.

This chain links TRBV12-5 with TRBJ2-1; 8 bases map to TRBD2. The trim removed 0 bases at V and 6 bases at J, leaving 10 bases unmatched. The germline CDR1 and CDR2 sequences are LGHNT and FRNRAP. CDR3 length: 17 amino acids. CDR3: CASGLVVTGGAGNEQFF. CDR3 in DNA: TGTGCTAGTGGTTTGGTAGTAACGGGGGGGGCGGGCAATGAGCAGTTCTTC.